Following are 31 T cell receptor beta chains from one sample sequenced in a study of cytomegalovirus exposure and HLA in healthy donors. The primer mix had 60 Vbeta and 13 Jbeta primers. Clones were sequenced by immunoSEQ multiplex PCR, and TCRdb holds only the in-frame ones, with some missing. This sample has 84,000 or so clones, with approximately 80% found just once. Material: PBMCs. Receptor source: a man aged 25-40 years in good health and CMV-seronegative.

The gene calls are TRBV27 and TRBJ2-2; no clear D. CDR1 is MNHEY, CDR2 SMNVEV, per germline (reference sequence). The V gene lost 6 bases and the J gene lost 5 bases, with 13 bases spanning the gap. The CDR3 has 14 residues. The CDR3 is CASSKLSITGELFF. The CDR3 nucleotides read TGTGCCAGCAGCAAACTAAGTATTACCGGGGAGCTGTTTTTT.

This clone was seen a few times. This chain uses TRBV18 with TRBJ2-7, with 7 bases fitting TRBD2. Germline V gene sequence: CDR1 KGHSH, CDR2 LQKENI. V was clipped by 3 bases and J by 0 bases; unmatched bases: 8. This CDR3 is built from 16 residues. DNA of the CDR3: TGTGCCAGCTCACCTGCGGGGGTAGCGGTCTCCTACGAGCAGTACTTC. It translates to CASSPAGVAVSYEQYF.

CDR3 in amino acids: CSVAERGKETQYF. DNA for the CDR3: TGCAGCGTTGCTGAACGGGGGAAAGAGACCCAGTACTTC. The chain employs TRBV29-1 and TRBJ2-5; D might be TRBD2 (6 bases). The CDR3 is made up of 13 amino acids. V was clipped by 4 bases and J by 3 bases, with 12 bases between them. CDR1 and CDR2 (germline): SQVTM, ANQGSEA.

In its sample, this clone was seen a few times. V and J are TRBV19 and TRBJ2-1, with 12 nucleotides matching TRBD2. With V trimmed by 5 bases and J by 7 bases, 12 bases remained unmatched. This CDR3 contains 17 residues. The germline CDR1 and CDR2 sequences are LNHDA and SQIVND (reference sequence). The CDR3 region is CASSSTSGSIRRNEQFF. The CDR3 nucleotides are TGTGCCAGTAGTTCGACTAGCGGGAGTATAAGGAGGAATGAGCAGTTCTTC.

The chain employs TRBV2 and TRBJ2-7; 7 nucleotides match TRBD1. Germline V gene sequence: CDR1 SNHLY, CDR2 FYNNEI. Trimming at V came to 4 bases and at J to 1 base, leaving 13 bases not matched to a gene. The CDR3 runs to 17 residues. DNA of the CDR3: TGTGCCAGCAGTGGTGTTATCCGGACAGGTAATTCCTACGAGCAGTACTTC. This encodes CASSGVIRTGNSYEQYF.

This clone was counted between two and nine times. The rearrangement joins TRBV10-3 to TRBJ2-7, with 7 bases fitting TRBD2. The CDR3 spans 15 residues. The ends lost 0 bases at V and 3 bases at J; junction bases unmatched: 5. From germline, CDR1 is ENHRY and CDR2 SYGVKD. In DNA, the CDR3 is TGTGCCATCAGTGAGTCGGAGGCGGGGGTCTACGAGCAGTACTTC. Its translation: CAISESEAGVYEQYF.

The CDR3 DNA sequence: TGTGCCAGCAGCCTGCACCTAGGACAGGGGGTTAATGAAAAACTGTTTTTT. This codes for CASSLHLGQGVNEKLFF. The rearrangement links TRBV5-8 to TRBJ1-4, with 10 bases matching TRBD1. CDR1 is SGHTS, CDR2 YDEGEE, per germline. The CDR3 spans 17 residues. The V gene end was trimmed by 4 bases and the J gene end by 4 bases; junction bases not matched to a gene: 10.

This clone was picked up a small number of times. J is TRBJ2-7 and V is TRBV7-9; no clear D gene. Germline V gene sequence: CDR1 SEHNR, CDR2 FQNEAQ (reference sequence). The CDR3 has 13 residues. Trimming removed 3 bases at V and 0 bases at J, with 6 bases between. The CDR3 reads CASSFASSYEQYF. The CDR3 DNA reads TGTGCCAGCAGCTTTGCTAGCTCCTACGAGCAGTACTTC. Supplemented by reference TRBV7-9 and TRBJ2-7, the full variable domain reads DTGVSQNPRHKITKRGQNVTFRCDPISEHNRLYWYRQTLGQGPEFLTYFQNEAQLEKSRLLSDRFSAERPKGSFSTLEIQRTEQGDSAMYLCASSFASSYEQYFGPGTRLTVT.

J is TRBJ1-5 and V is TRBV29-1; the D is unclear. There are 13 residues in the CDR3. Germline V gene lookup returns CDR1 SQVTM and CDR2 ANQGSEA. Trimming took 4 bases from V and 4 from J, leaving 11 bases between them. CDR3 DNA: TGCAGCGTTGGGGCAGAACCTAATCAGCCCCAGCATTTT. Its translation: CSVGAEPNQPQHF.

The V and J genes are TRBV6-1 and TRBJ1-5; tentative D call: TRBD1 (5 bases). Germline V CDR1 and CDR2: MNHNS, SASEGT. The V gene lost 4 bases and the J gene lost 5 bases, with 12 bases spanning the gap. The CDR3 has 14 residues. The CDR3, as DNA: TGTGCCAGCAGTGGAACGACAGCTTATCAGCCCCAGCATTTT. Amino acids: CASSGTTAYQPQHF.

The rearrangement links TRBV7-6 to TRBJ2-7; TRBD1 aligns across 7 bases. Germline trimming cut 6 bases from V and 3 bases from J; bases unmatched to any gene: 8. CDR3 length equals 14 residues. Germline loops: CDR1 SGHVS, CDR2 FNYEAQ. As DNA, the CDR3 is TGTGCCAGCAGAGCCCGACAGGGAGTCTACGAGCAGTACTTC. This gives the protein CASRARQGVYEQYF.

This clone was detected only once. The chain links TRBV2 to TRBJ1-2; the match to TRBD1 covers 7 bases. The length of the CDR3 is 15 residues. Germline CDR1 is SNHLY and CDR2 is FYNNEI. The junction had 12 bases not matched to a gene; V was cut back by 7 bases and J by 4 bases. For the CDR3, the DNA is TGTGCCAGCATCAACCCGCCAGGGGGAGGCTATGGCTACACCTTC. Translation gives CASINPPGGGYGYTF.

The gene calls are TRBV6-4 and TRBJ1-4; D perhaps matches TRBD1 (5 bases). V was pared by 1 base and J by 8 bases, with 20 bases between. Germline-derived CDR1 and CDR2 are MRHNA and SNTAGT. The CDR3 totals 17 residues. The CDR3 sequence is CASSDFIDRGREEKLFF. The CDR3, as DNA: TGTGCCAGCAGTGACTTTATAGACAGAGGTCGGGAGGAAAAACTGTTTTTT.

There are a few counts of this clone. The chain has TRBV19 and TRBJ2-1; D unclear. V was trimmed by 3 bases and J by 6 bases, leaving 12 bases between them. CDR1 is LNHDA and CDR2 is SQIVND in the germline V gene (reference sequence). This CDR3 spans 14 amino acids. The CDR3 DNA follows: TGTGCCAGTAGTATTGTGCTCGCAGTCAATGAGCAGTTCTTC. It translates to CASSIVLAVNEQFF.

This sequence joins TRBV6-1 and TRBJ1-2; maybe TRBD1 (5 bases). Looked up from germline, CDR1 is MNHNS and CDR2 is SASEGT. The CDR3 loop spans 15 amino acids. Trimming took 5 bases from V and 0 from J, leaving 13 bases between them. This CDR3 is CASSLSSGSNYGYTF. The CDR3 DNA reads TGTGCCAGCAGTTTATCGTCAGGGTCTAACTATGGCTACACCTTC.

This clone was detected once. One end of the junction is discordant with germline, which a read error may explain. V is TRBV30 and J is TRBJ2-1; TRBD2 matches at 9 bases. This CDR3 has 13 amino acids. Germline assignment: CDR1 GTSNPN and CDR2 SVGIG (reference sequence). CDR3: CARRGGGDNEQFF. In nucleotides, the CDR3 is TGTGCCCGGAGGGGCGGGGGGGACAATGAGCAGTTCTTC. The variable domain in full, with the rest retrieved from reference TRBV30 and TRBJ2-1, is SQTIHQWPATLVQPVGSPLSLECTVEGTSNPNLYWYRQAAGRGLQLLFYSVGIGQISSEVPQNLSASRPQDRQFILSSKKLLLSDSGFYLCARRGGGDNEQFFGPGTRLTVL.

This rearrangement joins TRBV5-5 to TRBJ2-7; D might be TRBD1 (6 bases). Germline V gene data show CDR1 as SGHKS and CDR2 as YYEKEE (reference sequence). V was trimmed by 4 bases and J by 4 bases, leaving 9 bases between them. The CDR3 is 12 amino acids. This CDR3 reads CASSRTVYEQYF. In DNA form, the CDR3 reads TGTGCCAGCAGCAGGACAGTTTACGAGCAGTACTTC.

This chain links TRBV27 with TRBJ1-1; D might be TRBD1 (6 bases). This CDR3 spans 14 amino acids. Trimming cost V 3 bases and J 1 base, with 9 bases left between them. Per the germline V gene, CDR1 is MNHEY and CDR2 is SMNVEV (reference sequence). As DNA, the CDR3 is TGTGCCAGCAGTTTTACAGGGACGAACACTGAAGCTTTCTTT. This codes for CASSFTGTNTEAFF.

The CDR3 region has the DNA TGTGCCATCAGATCTAAACCGGGACTAGCTTCTGAGCAGTTCTTC. It encodes CAIRSKPGLASEQFF. The rearrangement uses TRBV10-3 and TRBJ2-1, with 9 bases matching TRBD2. Trimming removed 6 bases from V and 9 bases from J; junction bases left unmatched: 12. CDR3 length equals 15 residues. Germline lookup yields CDR1 ENHRY and CDR2 SYGVKD.

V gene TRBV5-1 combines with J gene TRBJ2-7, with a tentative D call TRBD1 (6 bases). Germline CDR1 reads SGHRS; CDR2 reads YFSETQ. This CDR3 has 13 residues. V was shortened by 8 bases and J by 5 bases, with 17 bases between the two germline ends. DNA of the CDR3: TGCGCCAGTGGACAGACCAACCTTAACGAGCAGTACTTC. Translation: CASGQTNLNEQYF.

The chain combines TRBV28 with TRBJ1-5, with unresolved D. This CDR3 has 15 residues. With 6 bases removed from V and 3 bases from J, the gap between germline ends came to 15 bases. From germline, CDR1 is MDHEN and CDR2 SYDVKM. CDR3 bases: TGTGCCAGCAGCGTAACGGGGAAGAACAATCAGCCCCAGCATTTT. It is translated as CASSVTGKNNQPQHF.

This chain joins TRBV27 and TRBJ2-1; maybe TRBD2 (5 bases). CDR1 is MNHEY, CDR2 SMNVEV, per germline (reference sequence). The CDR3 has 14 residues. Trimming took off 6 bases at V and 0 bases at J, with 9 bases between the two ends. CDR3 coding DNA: TGTGCCAGCAGGCCGGGAAGCTCCTACAATGAGCAGTTCTTC. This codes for CASRPGSSYNEQFF.

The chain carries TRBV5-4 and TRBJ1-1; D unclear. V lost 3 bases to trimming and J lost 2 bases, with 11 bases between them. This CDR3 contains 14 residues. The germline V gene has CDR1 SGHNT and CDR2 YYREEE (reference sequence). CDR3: CASSYSVVNTEAFF. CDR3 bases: TGTGCCAGCAGCTATTCAGTTGTAAACACTGAAGCTTTCTTT.

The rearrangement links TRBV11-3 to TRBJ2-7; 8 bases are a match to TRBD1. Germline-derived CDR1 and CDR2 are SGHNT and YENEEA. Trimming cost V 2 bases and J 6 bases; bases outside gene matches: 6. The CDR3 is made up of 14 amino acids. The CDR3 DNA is TGTGCCAGCAGCTTACAGGGGGCGGGCGGCGAGCAGTACTTC. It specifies CASSLQGAGGEQYF.

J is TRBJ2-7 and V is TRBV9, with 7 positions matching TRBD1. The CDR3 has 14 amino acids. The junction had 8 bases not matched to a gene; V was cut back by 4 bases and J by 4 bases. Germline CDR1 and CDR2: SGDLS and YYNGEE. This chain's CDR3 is CASSSTGVEYEQYF. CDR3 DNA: TGTGCCAGCAGCTCTACAGGGGTTGAATACGAGCAGTACTTC.

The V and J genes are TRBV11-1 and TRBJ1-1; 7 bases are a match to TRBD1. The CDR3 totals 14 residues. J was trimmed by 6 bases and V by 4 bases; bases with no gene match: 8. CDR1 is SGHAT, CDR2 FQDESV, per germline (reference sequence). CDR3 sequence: CASSSGTAWPEAFF. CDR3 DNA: TGTGCCAGCAGCTCCGGGACAGCGTGGCCTGAAGCTTTCTTT.

The DNA of the CDR3 is TGTGCCAGCAGCTTGGGAGGGTTCGGGGAGACCCAGTACTTC. Translated: CASSLGGFGETQYF. The gene calls are TRBV5-5 and TRBJ2-5, with D maybe TRBD2 (5 bases). The germline V gene encodes CDR1 SGHKS and CDR2 YYEKEE (reference sequence). The CDR3 runs 14 residues. V shed 0 bases and J shed 5 bases, with 11 bases lying between them.

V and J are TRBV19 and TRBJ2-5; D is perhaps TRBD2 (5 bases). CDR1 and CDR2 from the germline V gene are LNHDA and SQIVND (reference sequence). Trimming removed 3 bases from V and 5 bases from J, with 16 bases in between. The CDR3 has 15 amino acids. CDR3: CASSIGIEKRETQYF. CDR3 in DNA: TGTGCCAGTAGTATCGGAATAGAGAAGCGGGAGACCCAGTACTTC.

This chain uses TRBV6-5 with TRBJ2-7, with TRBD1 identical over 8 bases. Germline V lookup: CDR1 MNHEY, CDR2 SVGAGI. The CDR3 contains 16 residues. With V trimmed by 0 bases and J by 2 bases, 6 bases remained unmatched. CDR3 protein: CASSYSSQGVTYEQYF. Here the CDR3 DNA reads TGTGCCAGCAGTTACTCGTCACAGGGGGTAACCTACGAGCAGTACTTC.

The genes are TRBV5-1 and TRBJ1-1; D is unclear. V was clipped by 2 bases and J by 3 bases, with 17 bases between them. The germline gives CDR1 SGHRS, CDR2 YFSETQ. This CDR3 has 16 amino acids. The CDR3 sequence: CASSFGNLGGDTEAFF. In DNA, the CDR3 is TGCGCCAGCAGCTTCGGTAACCTAGGTGGTGACACTGAAGCTTTCTTT. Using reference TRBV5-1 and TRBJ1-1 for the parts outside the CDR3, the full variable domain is KAGVTQTPRYLIKTRGQQVTLSCSPISGHRSVSWYQQTPGQGLQFLFEYFSETQRNKGNFPGRFSGRQFSNSRSEMNVSTLELGDSALYLCASSFGNLGGDTEAFFGQGTRLTVV.

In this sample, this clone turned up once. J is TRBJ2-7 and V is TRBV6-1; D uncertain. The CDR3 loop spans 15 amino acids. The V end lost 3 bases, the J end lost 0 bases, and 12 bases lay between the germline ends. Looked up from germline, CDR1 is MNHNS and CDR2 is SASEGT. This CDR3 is CASSDRQASSYEQYF. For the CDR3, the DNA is TGTGCCAGCAGTGACCGACAAGCAAGCTCCTACGAGCAGTACTTC.